A single sample is the source of the 21 T cell receptor beta chains below, sequenced in a study of shared clonotypes between healthy human individuals. Repertoires were generated with immunoSEQ multiplex PCR, while TCRdb's copy carries only in-frame clones and drops some. The sample shows fewer than 3 million clones, 92% of them seen only once. The sample consisted of naive CD4+ T cells from PBMCs. The subset here: CD45RA+ positively selected. All receptors derive from a man younger than 35 in good health. Some clones in this sample may be carry-over from other donors' samples.

The J gene is TRBJ2-1, the V gene TRBV7-9, with D perhaps TRBD2 (5 bases). Trimming removed 2 bases at V and 5 bases at J, with 16 bases between. CDR1 and CDR2 (germline): SEHNR, FQNEAQ (reference sequence). The CDR3 runs 16 residues. The DNA for the CDR3 is TGTGCCAGCAGCTTAATCCCCCCGGGAACCAACAATGAGCAGTTCTTC. Amino acid sequence: CASSLIPPGTNNEQFF.

In regard to this clone: The sample contains more than one DNA sequence encoding this CDR3. This chain uses TRBV28 with TRBJ2-7; TRBD2 might be the D (7 bases). The CDR3 length is 17 residues. The germline CDR1 and CDR2 sequences are MDHEN and SYDVKM. V was trimmed by 6 bases and J by 3 bases, leaving 24 bases between them. The CDR3 loop is CASSPAWGGQGNYEQYF. In DNA form, the CDR3 reads TGTGCCAGCAGCCCTGCCTGGGGGGGGCAGGGAAACTACGAGCAGTACTTC.

The chain joins TRBV6-6 to TRBJ1-1, with D tentatively TRBD1 (6 bases). Germline lookup yields CDR1 MNHNY and CDR2 SVGAGI (reference sequence). Between the trimmed V and J ends, which lost 5 bases and 5 bases, there was a span of 9 bases. This CDR3 is built from 12 residues. The CDR3 DNA follows: TGTGCCAGCAGTGTACAGGGAACTGAAGCTTTCTTT. Translated: CASSVQGTEAFF.

The chain combines TRBV10-3 with TRBJ1-3; no definite D call. V was pared by 0 bases and J by 0 bases, with 9 bases between. The CDR3 has 16 residues. Germline lookup yields CDR1 ENHRY and CDR2 SYGVKD. The CDR3 reads CAISESNGLSGNTIYF. The CDR3 DNA reads as TGTGCCATCAGTGAGTCGAATGGTCTCTCTGGAAACACCATATATTTT.

This chain joins TRBV23-1 and TRBJ2-7; a possible D gene is TRBD2 (6 bases). TRBV23-1 is reported as an ORF; its role is uncertain. Trimming removed 0 bases from V and 5 bases from J, with 14 bases in between. CDR3 size: 15 residues. The CDR3 coding sequence is TGCGCCAGCAGTCAATCGGGGGGTCAGCCCCACGAGCAGTACTTC. It is translated as CASSQSGGQPHEQYF.

The V and J genes are TRBV16 and TRBJ1-3; TRBD1 is a possible D gene (5 bases). This CDR3 is 14 amino acids long. Germline values: CDR1 KGHSY, CDR2 FQNENV. Trimming shortened V by 1 base and J by 7 bases, and 11 bases separated the two germline ends. The CDR3 loop is CASSQYRGSNTIYF. The CDR3 coding sequence is TGTGCCAGCAGCCAATACCGGGGCTCGAACACCATATATTTT. The complete variable domain, with remaining parts taken from reference TRBV16 and TRBJ1-3, reads GEEVAQTPKHLVRGEGQKAKLYCAPIKGHSYVFWYQQVLKNEFKFLISFQNENVFDETGMPKERFSAKCLPNSPCSLEIQATKLEDSAVYFCASSQYRGSNTIYFGEGSWLTVV.

The rearrangement links TRBV7-9 to TRBJ1-1; D is perhaps TRBD1 (6 bases). Between the trimmed V and J ends, which lost 5 bases and 4 bases, there was a span of 17 bases. Germline V gives CDR1 SEHNR, CDR2 FQNEAQ (reference sequence). This CDR3 spans 15 amino acids. The CDR3 here is CASSLRQAYGTEAFF. The DNA of the CDR3 is TGTGCCAGCAGCCTCAGACAGGCGTACGGCACTGAAGCTTTCTTT.

As regards this clone: This sample includes further DNA sequences coding for the same CDR3. V gene TRBV5-1 combines with J gene TRBJ2-3, with 10 bases fitting TRBD1. The V gene's germline CDR1 is SGHRS and CDR2 YFSETQ. The J segment lost 6 bases and the V segment lost 3 bases, leaving 1 base of the junction unmatched. The CDR3 runs 13 residues. The CDR3 region is CASSSGQGDTQYF. Written as DNA, the CDR3 is TGCGCCAGCAGCTCGGGACAGGGGGATACGCAGTATTTT.

Of note for this clone: Other DNA sequences in the same sample also yield this CDR3. The chain links TRBV11-2 to TRBJ2-3, with 13 bases lining up with TRBD2. Germline V gives CDR1 SGHAT, CDR2 FQNNGV. Germline trimming cut 5 bases from V and 2 bases from J; bases unmatched to any gene: 4. The CDR3 totals 16 residues. The CDR3 sequence: CASSLGTSGTTDTQYF. In nucleotides, the CDR3 is TGTGCCAGCAGCCTCGGGACTAGCGGGACCACAGATACGCAGTATTTT.

The chain combines TRBV5-1 with TRBJ2-5; D might be TRBD2 (6 bases). Trimming pared 0 bases from V and 3 bases from J, leaving 12 bases between. The germline V gene has CDR1 SGHRS and CDR2 YFSETQ. The CDR3 extends over 15 amino acids. CDR3 nucleotide sequence: TGCGCCAGCAGCTTGGAACTTAGCGGCAAAGAGACCCAGTACTTC. Protein: CASSLELSGKETQYF.

This clone was observed a single time. V and J are TRBV7-2 and TRBJ1-1; TRBD1 matches at 9 bases. CDR3 size: 15 residues. Per the germline V gene, CDR1 is SGHTA and CDR2 is FQGNSA. Trimming at V came to 6 bases and at J to 5 bases, leaving 10 bases not matched to a gene. CDR3 residues: CASRPPGQGGTEAFF. The CDR3 DNA reads as TGTGCCAGCAGACCTCCGGGACAGGGAGGAACTGAAGCTTTCTTT.

V gene TRBV2 combines with J gene TRBJ1-2, with a tentative D call TRBD1 (5 bases). Germline V gene lookup returns CDR1 SNHLY and CDR2 FYNNEI. This CDR3 is built from 13 residues. V lost 3 bases to trimming and J lost 5 bases, with 10 bases between them. The CDR3 loop is CASSDGGRYGYTF. CDR3 sequence (DNA): TGTGCCAGCAGTGACGGGGGGAGGTATGGCTACACCTTC.

V usage is TRBV6-1 and J usage is TRBJ1-2, with D possibly being TRBD1 (5 bases). This CDR3 has 14 amino acids. The V and J ends lost 7 bases and 6 bases respectively, with 18 bases between them. CDR1 and CDR2 (germline): MNHNS, SASEGT. CDR3 residues: CASTTLGDGDGYTF. The CDR3 coding sequence is TGTGCCAGCACCACCCTCGGGGACGGGGATGGCTACACCTTC.

This clone turned up a few times. The chain uses TRBV10-1 and TRBJ2-7; 8 nucleotides line up with TRBD2. The CDR3 runs to 13 residues. The germline V gene encodes CDR1 WNHNN and CDR2 SYGVQD (reference sequence). V shed 2 bases, J shed 6 bases, and the junction held 3 bases outside the gene matches. The CDR3 region is CASSETLAGEQYF. The DNA of the CDR3 is TGCGCCAGCAGTGAGACCCTAGCGGGCGAGCAGTACTTC.

The V gene is TRBV28, the J gene TRBJ2-2, with 7 bases aligning to TRBD2. Germline CDR1 is MDHEN and CDR2 is SYDVKM. This CDR3 has 16 amino acids. V lost 7 bases to trimming and J lost 6 bases; unmatched junction nucleotides: 14. CDR3 bases: TGTGCCAGCACCGTGGGGGGGGATGTTGTAGCCGGGGAGCTGTTTTTT. Amino acids: CASTVGGDVVAGELFF.

The chain couples TRBV10-1 to TRBJ1-2; D is unresolved. Germline-derived CDR1 and CDR2 are WNHNN and SYGVQD (reference sequence). The V end lost 0 bases, the J end lost 7 bases, and 9 bases lay between the germline ends. There are 13 residues in the CDR3. Written as DNA, the CDR3 is TGCGCCAGCAGTGAGTCCCCTGGATCTGGCTACACCTTC. Protein: CASSESPGSGYTF.

This chain uses TRBV27 with TRBJ1-2; D is uncertain. CDR1 MNHEY and CDR2 SMNVEV come from the germline V gene (reference sequence). The V gene lost 5 bases and the J gene lost 3 bases, with 16 bases spanning the gap. This CDR3 has 15 amino acids. In nucleotides, the CDR3 is TGTGCCAGCAGTCCAGCAGCAGCTGGGGACTATGGCTACACCTTC. It is translated as CASSPAAAGDYGYTF.

The rearrangement joins TRBV12-5 to TRBJ1-3; D is perhaps TRBD1 (5 bases). Trimming took off 4 bases at V and 0 bases at J, with 7 bases between the two ends. The CDR3 is 14 amino acids. From germline, CDR1 is LGHNT and CDR2 FRNRAP. CDR3 residues: CASGSDSSGNTIYF. The CDR3 nucleotides are TGTGCTAGTGGTTCAGACAGCTCTGGAAACACCATATATTTT.

The gene calls are TRBV5-4 and TRBJ1-5; possibly TRBD1 for D (5 bases). The CDR3 is 14 residues long. Trimming pared 5 bases from V and 4 bases from J, leaving 13 bases between. Germline loops: CDR1 SGHNT, CDR2 YYREEE (reference sequence). CDR3 region: CASRSQGKNQPQHF. The CDR3 DNA sequence: TGTGCCAGCAGGTCGCAGGGTAAGAATCAGCCCCAGCATTTT.

V gene TRBV7-9 combines with J gene TRBJ2-2; 9 positions agree with TRBD2. There are 19 residues in the CDR3. V trimming: 6 bases; J trimming: 6 bases; junction bases outside the gene matches: 20. The germline gives CDR1 SEHNR, CDR2 FQNEAQ (reference sequence). CDR3 amino acids: CASSRNWGHSGSSPGELFF. The DNA for the CDR3 is TGTGCCAGCAGTCGAAATTGGGGGCATAGCGGGAGTTCCCCCGGGGAGCTGTTTTTT.

The chain combines TRBV30 with TRBJ2-7, with D uncertain. V shed 2 bases and J shed 4 bases, with 21 bases lying between them. CDR1 is GTSNPN, CDR2 SVGIG, per germline (reference sequence). CDR3 size: 16 residues. CDR3 protein: CAWSPLLSGVLYEQYF. The CDR3 region has the DNA TGTGCCTGGAGTCCCCTACTTTCTGGGGTCTTATACGAGCAGTACTTC.